The present TCR beta chain was sequenced within a study of cytomegalovirus exposure and HLA in healthy donors. The PCR had 60 Vbeta and 13 Jbeta primers. Sequencing was performed with immunoSEQ multiplex PCR; in TCRdb, only in-frame clones are kept and a portion is missing. The sample records about 250,000 clones, around 65% being singletons. V was clipped by 0 bases and J by 3 bases; unmatched bases: 6. The CDR3 covers 16 residues. Germline V CDR1 and CDR2: MGHRA, YSYEKL. Study findings and constraints: Associated with HLA alleles at 0.05 false discovery rate in a later analysis were 17,000 or so TCR beta sequences.

A few counts support this clone. As yet, its antigen is unknown. This clonotype originated in a female donor in good health and CMV-seronegative. Material: PBMCs. The rearrangement joins TRBV4-1 to TRBJ2-7; TRBD2 agrees at 9 bases. In nucleotides, the CDR3 is TGCGCCAGCAGCCAAGATAGCCTAGCGGGAAACTACGAGCAGTACTTC. Its translation: CASSQDSLAGNYEQYF.